One sample yielded the 5 T cell receptor beta chains listed below, sequenced in a study of neurological immune-mediated disorders (dated by TCRdb to between 2018 and 2020). The receptor library was made with 5' RACE. This sample was sequenced with an Illumina HiSeq 2500. TCRdb ran its own pipeline on the public reads, namely fastp trimming at Q25 and MiXCR clone calling, and kept in-frame beta chains. Here each entry gathers all rows of one CDR3 protein and keeps the most common genes and DNA. In all, the sample holds 45,000 or so distinct CDR3 sequences, and roughly 21% of those were seen once. Of the sample, around 4% falls within the top ten clones. According to the study, the label for this sample's time point signals: technical triplicate 3. The sample was PBMCs. The source is a man in his sixties with HTLV-1-associated myelopathy (HAM/TSP).

Many counts were recorded for this clonotype. This chain uses TRBV5-1 with TRBJ1-6, with D possibly matching TRBD1 (5 bases). This CDR3 region has 14 residues. From germline, CDR1 is SGHRS and CDR2 YFSETQ. Trimming took off 2 bases at V and 6 bases at J, with 9 bases between the two ends. The CDR3 spells CASSLGQSNSPLHF. CDR3 coding DNA: TGCGCCAGCAGCTTAGGACAAAGTAATTCACCCCTCCACTTT.

This clonotype was found many times. The chain uses TRBV27 and TRBJ2-7, with 8 bases that match TRBD1. The J segment lost 2 bases and the V segment lost 0 bases, leaving 3 bases of the junction unmatched. CDR1 MNHEY and CDR2 SMNVEV come from the germline V gene (reference sequence). CDR3 length equals 15 residues. CDR3 amino acids: CASSLSYRGAYEQYF. CDR3 bases: TGTGCCAGCAGTTTATCATACAGGGGGGCCTACGAGCAGTACTTC.

By share, this clonotype ranks as medium-sized. This chain joins TRBV5-1 and TRBJ2-3; 8 nucleotides match TRBD2. The germline V gene encodes CDR1 SGHRS and CDR2 YFSETQ. The V and J ends lost 5 bases and 0 bases, in that order; junction bases with no gene match: 5. The CDR3 has 15 residues. The CDR3 loop reads CASRIRGGSTDTQYF. The CDR3, as DNA: TGCGCCAGCAGGATCCGGGGGGGGAGCACAGATACGCAGTATTTT.

This clonotype showed up many times. V usage is TRBV5-5 and J usage is TRBJ2-3; no firm D call. Germline V gene lookup returns CDR1 SGHKS and CDR2 YYEKEE (reference sequence). V was shortened by 0 bases and J by 3 bases, with 11 bases between the two germline ends. The CDR3 loop spans 15 amino acids. Here the CDR3 reads CASSLVASGTDTQYF. CDR3 coding DNA: TGTGCCAGCAGCTTGGTGGCTAGTGGGACAGATACGCAGTATTTT.

This clonotype was observed at least ten times. This chain connects TRBV15 to TRBJ1-2; 8 nucleotides match TRBD1. The CDR3 has 13 amino acids. Germline CDR1 reads LNHNV; CDR2 reads YYDKDF (reference sequence). With V trimmed by 3 bases and J by 6 bases, 3 bases remained unmatched. CDR3 protein: CATSRGQDDGYTF. In DNA, the CDR3 is TGTGCCACCAGCAGGGGACAGGACGATGGCTACACCTTC.